The present TCR beta chain was sequenced within a study of blood T cell repertoires in COVID-19. Study in general: Sites across the United States, Italy and Spain contributed samples from acute and convalescent COVID-19. PBMCs, B-cell-depleted T cells, or T cells provided the cDNA or gDNA that made up the material.

This clone was detected a few times. Germline-derived CDR1 and CDR2 are SGHRS and YFSETQ. Trimming at V came to 2 bases and at J to 1 base, leaving 5 bases not matched to a gene. This CDR3 region has 15 residues. In the original workflow: Quantification of nucleated cells was approximated via reference gene primer amplification. Clones were read by immunoSEQ multiplex PCR, and TCRdb kept only the in-frame ones, dropping some. V, J and clone size were drawn from that table, and D and trimming were deduced from the DNA. Among roughly 270,000 clones listed, 65% to 90% were seen once. The sequencing sample was made of peripheral blood. The chain carries TRBV5-1 and TRBJ1-1; TRBD1 aligns across 7 bases. The clonotype originates from a man in his fifties or sixties with active or convalescent COVID-19. The CDR3 protein is CASSLDKGANTEAFF. DNA for the CDR3: TGCGCCAGCAGCTTAGATAAGGGGGCGAACACTGAAGCTTTCTTT.